One sample yielded the 12 T cell receptor beta chains listed below, sequenced in a study of shared clonotypes between healthy human individuals. Naive CD8 cells, CD45RO-negative and positively selected for CCR7, excluded terminally differentiated effector memory CD45RA+ cells. This table comes from immunoSEQ multiplex PCR, and its TCRdb copy is limited to in-frame clones, with some not included. The sample gives approximately 600,000 clones, about 95% of which show up once; approximately 0.11% is in the top ten. The sample was naive CD8+ T cells sorted from blood. These receptors were taken from a young woman in good health.

The CDR3 here is CASSPDGTTLSGANVLTF. CDR3 nucleotide sequence: TGCGCCAGCAGCCCAGACGGGACTACCTTGTCTGGGGCCAACGTCCTGACTTTC. V and J are TRBV4-1 and TRBJ2-6; TRBD2 agrees at 7 bases. The germline V gene has CDR1 MGHRA and CDR2 YSYEKL. The CDR3 loop spans 18 amino acids. Trimming cost V 4 bases and J 1 base; bases outside gene matches: 10.

This chain connects TRBV7-6 to TRBJ1-1; no reliable D call. Trimming removed 1 base from V and 0 bases from J, with 9 bases in between. The CDR3 contains 15 residues. In germline, CDR1 is SGHVS, CDR2 FNYEAQ. Here the CDR3 reads CASSLGKGLNTEAFF. The CDR3 nucleotides read TGTGCCAGCAGCTTAGGTAAAGGACTGAACACTGAAGCTTTCTTT.

This clone was counted only a few times. The chain links TRBV25-1 to TRBJ1-1; D is uncertain. This CDR3 comprises 13 residues. Germline values: CDR1 MGHDK, CDR2 SYGVNS. The V gene lost 0 bases and the J gene lost 7 bases, with 9 bases spanning the gap. CDR3 coding DNA: TGTGCCAGCAGTGAATATTTGGAGGGTGAAGCTTTCTTT. Translation gives CASSEYLEGEAFF.

The sample holds one count of this clone. The chain links TRBV28 to TRBJ1-5; the match to TRBD1 covers 9 bases. This CDR3 is 16 amino acids long. Germline lookup yields CDR1 MDHEN and CDR2 SYDVKM. Unmatched junction bases numbered 6, after V lost 2 bases and J lost 4 bases. CDR3 amino acids: CASSLAGQGPNQPQHF. The CDR3 DNA sequence: TGTGCCAGCAGTTTAGCGGGACAGGGCCCGAATCAGCCCCAGCATTTT.

This rearrangement joins TRBV10-2 to TRBJ2-1; 7 bases fit TRBD2. Looked up from germline, CDR1 is WSHSY and CDR2 is SAAADI. V trimming: 6 bases; J trimming: 4 bases; junction bases outside the gene matches: 3. The CDR3 covers 13 residues. CDR3 protein: CASRGGVYNEQFF. The CDR3 nucleotides read TGCGCCAGCAGGGGGGGGGTTTACAATGAGCAGTTCTTC.

The chain is built from TRBV2 and TRBJ2-7; D is undetermined. V dropped 4 bases and J dropped 5 bases, with 12 bases sitting between them. Germline-derived CDR1 and CDR2 are SNHLY and FYNNEI. This CDR3 contains 13 residues. DNA of the CDR3: TGTGCCAGCAGTGCTCCTAACAGAAACGAGCAGTACTTC. It translates to CASSAPNRNEQYF.

This chain uses TRBV29-1 with TRBJ1-1; no clear D. Germline lookup yields CDR1 SQVTM and CDR2 ANQGSEA. V lost 4 bases to trimming and J lost 0 bases, with 12 bases between them. This CDR3 has 14 amino acids. DNA of the CDR3: TGCAGCGTTGGAGGGTCAGGCCTGAACACTGAAGCTTTCTTT. It codes for CSVGGSGLNTEAFF.

This rearrangement joins TRBV6-1 to TRBJ2-1; D is uncertain. Trimming pared 0 bases from V and 0 bases from J, leaving 9 bases between. The CDR3 totals 16 residues. Germline V gives CDR1 MNHNS, CDR2 SASEGT. The CDR3 region has the DNA TGTGCCAGCAGTGAAGCGGCCGGGTCCTCCTACAATGAGCAGTTCTTC. Protein: CASSEAAGSSYNEQFF.

This clone was seen a few times. This chain uses TRBV19 with TRBJ1-1; D might be TRBD1 (6 bases). Looked up from germline, CDR1 is LNHDA and CDR2 is SQIVND (reference sequence). This CDR3 comprises 13 residues. The V end was cut by 3 bases, the J end by 4 bases, with 9 bases between. CDR3 nucleotides: TGTGCCAGTAGTATCTGGGGGGCCACTGAAGCTTTCTTT. Amino acid sequence: CASSIWGATEAFF.

Note on this clone: The same CDR3 can be traced to other DNA sequences in this sample. The chain uses TRBV27 and TRBJ2-1; TRBD2 agrees at 11 bases. CDR1 is MNHEY, CDR2 SMNVEV, per germline (reference sequence). CDR3 length equals 15 residues. The V and J ends lost 4 bases and 3 bases, in that order; junction bases with no gene match: 2. The CDR3 spells CASSSGTSGYNEQFF. In nucleotides, the CDR3 is TGTGCCAGCAGTTCCGGGACTAGCGGCTACAATGAGCAGTTCTTC.

The J gene is TRBJ1-5, the V gene TRBV7-8; a weak D match, TRBD1 (6 bases). This CDR3 region has 15 residues. V shed 3 bases and J shed 6 bases, with 15 bases lying between them. Per germline, CDR1 SGHVS and CDR2 FQNEAQ. The CDR3 spells CASSLGGGDGQPQHF. The CDR3 region has the DNA TGTGCCAGCAGCTTGGGGGGCGGAGACGGTCAGCCCCAGCATTTT.

V and J are TRBV11-2 and TRBJ2-1; the D is unclear. Trimming stripped 0 bases from V and 10 bases from J, with 7 bases between. Germline V gene lookup returns CDR1 SGHAT and CDR2 FQNNGV. CDR3 length: 12 amino acids. The chain's CDR3 is CASSLDRQEQFF. The CDR3 bases are TGTGCCAGCAGCTTAGATCGGCAGGAGCAGTTCTTC.